This record covers a single TCR beta chain. Germline lookup yields CDR1 SEHNR and CDR2 FQNEAQ (reference sequence). V dropped 5 bases and J dropped 6 bases, with 17 bases sitting between them. This CDR3 comprises 15 residues. A TCRbeta library incorporating unique molecular identifiers was prepared. TCRdb re-analysed the PCR reads in MiXCR, keeping a single row per CDR3 protein. The sample has some 300,000 distinct CDR3 sequences, 10% to 13% seen once. This sample is drawn from a study of T-cell reconstitution after alpha-beta-depleted transplantation in children. The chain employs TRBV7-9 and TRBJ2-4; tentatively, D is TRBD1 or TRBD2 (5 bases each). The TCR was taken from a human donor who donated a stem cell graft to a child with acute lymphoblastic leukemia. Material: PBMCs from the stem cell graft donor, obtained from the stem cell graft. This CDR3 is CASSRDGTPGNIQYF. CDR3 in DNA: TGTGCCAGCAGCCGGGATGGGACCCCGGGAAACATTCAGTACTTC.